These 24 T cell receptor beta chains originate from one sample sequenced in a study of T cell changes during pregnancy in multiple sclerosis. Using immunoSEQ multiplex PCR, the repertoire was profiled, and TCRdb retains in-frame clones only, with some absent. This sample has about 31,000 clones; about 86% occur once, and the top ten carry about 0.8%. The source material was CD4+ T cells from peripheral blood mononuclear cells, sampled in the first trimester of pregnancy. The source is a female donor in good health, enrolled as a control in a pregnancy study.

The rearrangement uses TRBV7-3 and TRBJ2-5; 10 bases agree with TRBD1. CDR1 and CDR2 (germline): SGHTA, FQGTGA. The junction had 1 base not matched to a gene; V was cut back by 3 bases and J by 3 bases. The CDR3 runs to 14 residues. This chain's CDR3 is CASSFGTGEETQYF. CDR3 DNA sequence: TGTGCCAGCAGCTTCGGGACAGGGGAAGAGACCCAGTACTTC.

This clone was observed once. The chain recombines TRBV11-2 with TRBJ2-5; 11 bases are a match to TRBD2. Germline V gene data show CDR1 as SGHAT and CDR2 as FQNNGV. V dropped 4 bases and J dropped 5; count of bases not matched to a gene: 3. This CDR3 region has 14 residues. The CDR3, as DNA: TGTGCCAGCAGCTCTAGACTAGCGGGGGAGACCCAGTACTTC. It yields the protein CASSSRLAGETQYF. The entire variable domain, with the rest obtained from reference TRBV11-2 and TRBJ2-5, is as follows: EAGVAQSPRYKIIEKRQSVAFWCNPISGHATLYWYQQILGQGPKLLIQFQNNGVVDDSQLPKDRFSAERLKGVDSTLKIQPAKLEDSAVYLCASSSRLAGETQYFGPGTRLLVL.

This clone was observed a handful of times. The V call is TRBV6-5, the J call TRBJ1-6, with 9 bases lining up with TRBD1. The CDR3 spans 14 residues. CDR1 and CDR2 (germline): MNHEY, SVGAGI. V dropped 6 bases and J dropped 9; count of bases not matched to a gene: 6. The CDR3 nucleotides read TGTGCCAGCAGGGGACAGGGAGCCAGTTCACCCCTCCACTTT. This gives the protein CASRGQGASSPLHF.

V is TRBV7-9 and J is TRBJ1-1; 9 nucleotides align to TRBD1. This CDR3 is 15 amino acids long. CDR1 SEHNR and CDR2 FQNEAQ come from the germline V gene (reference sequence). After removal of 2 bases from V and 3 bases from J, the junction contained 4 bases not matched to a gene. Written as DNA, the CDR3 is TGTGCCAGCAGCTTATACCGGGACAGGGACACTGAAGCTTTCTTT. Translation: CASSLYRDRDTEAFF. The complete variable domain, with remaining parts taken from reference TRBV7-9 and TRBJ1-1, reads DTGVSQNPRHKITKRGQNVTFRCDPISEHNRLYWYRQTLGQGPEFLTYFQNEAQLEKSRLLSDRFSAERPKGSFSTLEIQRTEQGDSAMYLCASSLYRDRDTEAFFGQGTRLTVV.

The V gene is TRBV13, the J gene TRBJ2-7; D is unresolved. The CDR3 totals 15 residues. Between the trimmed V and J ends, which lost 5 bases and 3 bases, there was a span of 17 bases. CDR1 is PRHDT and CDR2 is FYEKMQ in the germline V gene (reference sequence). The CDR3 sequence is CASSPPRVSRYEQYF. The DNA of the CDR3 is TGTGCCAGCAGCCCCCCCCGAGTTTCACGCTACGAGCAGTACTTC.

This chain connects TRBV2 to TRBJ2-3; D is possibly TRBD2 (7 bases). Germline CDR1 is SNHLY and CDR2 is FYNNEI. The CDR3 spans 15 residues. Trimming shortened V by 0 bases and J by 5 bases, and 12 bases separated the two germline ends. CDR3 in amino acids: CASSEAGGALDTQYF. The CDR3 region has the DNA TGTGCCAGCAGTGAAGCGGGGGGGGCGTTAGATACGCAGTATTTT.

The chain has TRBV7-2 and TRBJ2-3; the match to TRBD1 covers 9 bases. In germline, CDR1 is SGHTA, CDR2 FQGNSA. Germline trimming cut 8 bases from V and 4 bases from J; bases unmatched to any gene: 10. The CDR3 loop spans 15 amino acids. This chain's CDR3 is CASSKPGQGSDTQYF. The CDR3, as DNA: TGTGCCAGCTCAAAACCGGGACAGGGCTCAGATACGCAGTATTTT.

This chain joins TRBV5-6 and TRBJ2-1, with 10 bases fitting TRBD1. The CDR3 contains 15 residues. In germline, CDR1 is SGHDT, CDR2 YYEEEE. V shed 4 bases and J 5 bases; nucleotides not matched to a gene: 6. The CDR3 here is CASSLLGQGNNEQFF. Written as DNA, the CDR3 is TGTGCCAGCAGCCTCTTGGGACAGGGGAACAATGAGCAGTTCTTC.

This clone has only a few counts. The chain links TRBV30 to TRBJ1-5; 7 bases are a match to TRBD1. V shed 4 bases and J 3 bases; nucleotides not matched to a gene: 6. The CDR3 sequence is 14 residues long. Germline lookup yields CDR1 GTSNPN and CDR2 SVGIG (reference sequence). The CDR3 nucleotides are TGTGCCTGGACGGGACAGATCGCCAATCAGCCCCAGCATTTT. It encodes CAWTGQIANQPQHF.

V is TRBV27 and J is TRBJ1-6; D call uncertain. V gave up 5 bases and J gave up 4 bases, with 12 bases separating them. The length of the CDR3 is 15 residues. CDR1 MNHEY and CDR2 SMNVEV come from the germline V gene (reference sequence). As DNA, the CDR3 is TGTGCCAGCAGTCCAGCGGGTGTGTATAATTCACCCCTCCACTTT. Protein: CASSPAGVYNSPLHF.

The chain recombines TRBV7-8 with TRBJ1-2; no clear D gene. Germline V gives CDR1 SGHVS, CDR2 FQNEAQ. The CDR3 sequence is 13 residues long. V was clipped by 5 bases and J by 8 bases, with 15 bases between them. CDR3 amino acids: CASSPTPDWGYTF. The CDR3 nucleotides are TGTGCCAGCAGCCCCACCCCCGACTGGGGCTACACCTTC. The whole variable domain, remainder taken from reference TRBV7-8 and TRBJ1-2, is GAGVSQSPRYKVAKRGQDVALRCDPISGHVSLFWYQQALGQGPEFLTYFQNEAQLDKSGLPSDRFFAERPEGSVSTLKIQRTQQEDSAVYLCASSPTPDWGYTFGSGTRLTVV.

This clone is categorized as medium-sized. CDR3 amino acids: CASSARDPGNLYEQYF. The CDR3, as DNA: TGCGCCAGCAGCGCCCGGGATCCGGGGAACCTCTACGAGCAGTACTTC. This chain joins TRBV4-1 and TRBJ2-7, with a possible D match to TRBD2 (5 bases). Germline V CDR1 and CDR2: MGHRA, YSYEKL. The length of the CDR3 is 16 residues. The V gene lost 5 bases and the J gene lost 3 bases, with 20 bases spanning the gap.

In its sample, this clone was seen a few times. V is TRBV30 and J is TRBJ1-1; 8 nucleotides match TRBD1. The J segment lost 10 bases and the V segment lost 2 bases, leaving 9 bases of the junction unmatched. Germline CDR1 is GTSNPN and CDR2 is SVGIG (reference sequence). The CDR3 has 13 residues. The CDR3 loop reads CAWSLDRAVGAFF. As DNA, the CDR3 is TGTGCCTGGAGTCTGGACAGGGCAGTGGGAGCTTTCTTT.

The V call is TRBV28, the J call TRBJ1-2; tentative D call: TRBD1 (5 bases). The CDR3 spans 15 residues. V was pared by 2 bases and J by 4 bases, with 14 bases between. Germline CDR1 MDHEN, CDR2 SYDVKM. CDR3 nucleotides: TGTGCCAGCAGTTTAAATTTGGGGGGGACCTATGGCTACACCTTC. Its translation: CASSLNLGGTYGYTF.

This clone has a single count. CDR3 in amino acids: CATSSNRGSTDTQYF. The CDR3 bases are TGTGCCACCAGCAGCAACAGGGGATCCACAGATACGCAGTATTTT. The chain couples TRBV15 to TRBJ2-3, with 7 nucleotides matching TRBD1. The V and J ends lost 3 bases and 2 bases, in that order; junction bases with no gene match: 5. The germline V gene encodes CDR1 LNHNV and CDR2 YYDKDF (reference sequence). The length of the CDR3 is 15 residues.

This clone was recorded once. The chain has TRBV20-1 and TRBJ2-7; D is perhaps TRBD1 (5 bases). The length of the CDR3 is 11 residues. Germline V gene sequence: CDR1 DFQATT, CDR2 SNEGSKA (reference sequence). Trimming left V 1 base short and J 7 bases short, with 8 bases between. The chain's CDR3 is CSARAGWEQYF. The CDR3 nucleotides are TGCAGTGCTAGAGCAGGGTGGGAGCAGTACTTC.

The CDR3 DNA follows: TGTGCCAGCTCAGGGGACAGCCTCTACGAGCAGTACTTC. Its translation is CASSGDSLYEQYF. This rearrangement joins TRBV18 to TRBJ2-7, with 7 bases lining up with TRBD1. Germline V lookup: CDR1 KGHSH, CDR2 LQKENI. The CDR3 is 13 amino acids. Germline trimming cut 5 bases from V and 3 bases from J; bases unmatched to any gene: 4.

The chain uses TRBV5-4 and TRBJ1-1, with 10 bases that match TRBD1. Germline assignment: CDR1 SGHNT and CDR2 YYREEE (reference sequence). The junction had 11 bases not matched to a gene; V was cut back by 4 bases and J by 8 bases. The length of the CDR3 is 15 residues. The chain's CDR3 is CASSSARDRGPEAFF. CDR3 DNA sequence: TGTGCCAGCAGCAGTGCCCGGGACAGGGGTCCCGAAGCTTTCTTT.

V usage is TRBV4-3 and J usage is TRBJ1-1; D not certain. Between the trimmed V and J ends, which lost 0 bases and 8 bases, there was a span of 19 bases. The CDR3 runs 16 residues. The germline CDR1 and CDR2 sequences are LGHNA and YSLEER. CDR3 nucleotides: TGCGCCAGCAGCCAAGATTTACGACATGCCCCGCGAGAAGCTTTCTTT. As protein: CASSQDLRHAPREAFF.

This clone appeared a single time. This chain uses TRBV30 with TRBJ1-6, with TRBD1 matching over 7 bases. The germline CDR1 and CDR2 sequences are GTSNPN and SVGIG (reference sequence). There are 15 residues in the CDR3. The V and J ends lost 0 bases and 7 bases, in that order; junction bases with no gene match: 6. In DNA form, the CDR3 reads TGTGCCTGGAGTGTCCTAGGGACAGTGAATTCACCCCTCCACTTT. It codes for CAWSVLGTVNSPLHF.

In the case of this clone: At one end the junction does not follow the germline gene, possibly because of a read error. V is TRBV5-8 and J is TRBJ2-2; D remains ambiguous. The CDR3 totals 15 residues. The germline CDR1 and CDR2 sequences are SGHTS and YDEGEE. The CDR3, as DNA: TGTACCAGCAGCTCGGTGACTCCGAACACCGGGGAGCTGTTTTTT. Its protein product is CTSSSVTPNTGELFF. Filled out from reference TRBV5-8 and TRBJ2-2, the complete variable domain reads EAGVTQSPTHLIKTRGQQATLRCSPISGHTSVYWYQQALGLGLQFLLWYDEGEERNRGNFPPRFSGRQFPNYSSELNVNALELEDSALYLCTSSSVTPNTGELFFGEGSRLTVL.

The chain combines TRBV15 with TRBJ2-4, with TRBD2 as a possible D gene (5 bases). The V end lost 5 bases, the J end lost 0 bases, and 14 bases lay between the germline ends. Germline assignment: CDR1 LNHNV and CDR2 YYDKDF (reference sequence). The CDR3 has 16 residues. CDR3: CATSSRRLLAKNIQYF. Written as DNA, the CDR3 is TGTGCCACCAGCTCTCGCAGACTACTAGCCAAAAACATTCAGTACTTC.

The chain uses TRBV4-1 and TRBJ1-4; weak D call: TRBD1 (6 bases). V dropped 3 bases and J dropped 3 bases, with 11 bases sitting between them. Looked up from germline, CDR1 is MGHRA and CDR2 is YSYEKL. The length of the CDR3 is 15 residues. CDR3 sequence: CASSHSGVANEKLFF. CDR3 bases: TGCGCCAGCAGCCACTCAGGGGTAGCTAATGAAAAACTGTTTTTT.

The chain is built from TRBV18 and TRBJ1-1; 9 bases are shared with TRBD1. V dropped 6 bases and J dropped 0; count of bases not matched to a gene: 8. This CDR3 is 16 amino acids long. Germline values: CDR1 KGHSH, CDR2 LQKENI. The CDR3 coding sequence is TGTGCCAGCTCCCTTAGACAGGGGGGTATGAACACTGAAGCTTTCTTT. Translation gives CASSLRQGGMNTEAFF.